The T cell receptor (beta chain) described here comes from a study of OX40 agonist ivuxolimab in advanced cancers. Overall study results and limits: Blood T cells, both CD4+ and CD8+, expanded clonally by week 6 at 0.1 to 3.0 mg/kg.

Here immunoSEQ multiplex PCR was the method, and the copy in TCRdb shows in-frame clones only, minus some. The sample consists of tens of thousands of clones, approximately 86% of them appearing once. Turning to this clone: Its antigen is not identified.

V lost 1 base and J 0 bases, leaving 6 bases between the germline ends. The CDR3 runs 14 residues. Germline-derived CDR1 and CDR2 are MDHEN and SYDVKM. The gene calls are TRBV28 and TRBJ1-2; D is unclear. The material sequenced was CD4+ or CD8+ T cells sorted from blood, taken in a trial of the OX40 agonist ivuxolimab. The clonotype originates from an adult with an advanced solid tumor such as melanoma, head and neck, liver or kidney cancer. The CDR3 bases are TGTGCCAGCAGTTTATTAACCACTAACTATGGCTACACCTTC. Translation: CASSLLTTNYGYTF.